This T cell receptor (beta chain) is from a study of cytotoxic CD8 clonotypes in ibrutinib-treated CLL. About the research overall: The taking of response samples occurred after a median roughly twelve months of treatment, with a range of 6 to 36.

Germline lookup yields CDR1 SGHAT and CDR2 FQNNGV. The junction had 10 bases not matched to a gene; V was cut back by 4 bases and J by 4 bases. CDR3 length equals 15 residues. The data were produced by immunoSEQ multiplex PCR, yet TCRdb's version contains in-frame clones alone and is incomplete. The sample lists over 9,000 clones, approximately 85% occurring once. Whole-study results and caveats: Higher circulating CD8+ T-cell counts strongly accompanied higher baseline clonality, above age-matched healthy donors.

On this clone itself: Its specificity is unknown.

The rearrangement links TRBV11-2 to TRBJ2-7; 7 bases agree with TRBD1. This material consisted of PBMCs, taken at disease progression, from a patient treated with ibrutinib. The receptor was derived from a human donor with chronic lymphocytic leukemia. In nucleotides, the CDR3 is TGTGCCAGCAGCTCCTGGATGCAGGGGGATTACGAGCAGTACTTC. This codes for CASSSWMQGDYEQYF.